Presented here are 28 T cell receptor beta chains from one specimen sequenced in a study of PD-L1 blockade in urothelial cancer. Profiling relied on immunoSEQ multiplex PCR, and the TCRdb table lists in-frame clones only, not all of them. Here the sample spans about 37,000 clones, over 65% being singletons. The sample in question was PBMCs, obtained around atezolizumab (anti-PD-L1) treatment. These receptor sequences come from a man aged 60 to 75 with urothelial cancer.

The J gene is TRBJ2-5, the V gene TRBV6-6; tentative D call: TRBD2 (5 bases). CDR1 is MNHNY, CDR2 SVGAGI, per germline (reference sequence). With 6 bases removed from V and 5 bases from J, the gap between germline ends came to 19 bases. The CDR3 consists of 15 residues. CDR3 residues: CASRTHTPGLETQYF. In nucleotides, the CDR3 is TGTGCCAGCAGAACCCATACCCCGGGATTGGAGACCCAGTACTTC.

The rearrangement uses TRBV19 and TRBJ2-3, with D possibly being TRBD1 (6 bases). Per the germline V gene, CDR1 is LNHDA and CDR2 is SQIVND (reference sequence). The V and J ends lost 2 bases and 5 bases respectively, with 17 bases between them. There are 16 residues in the CDR3. The CDR3 region has the DNA TGTGCCAGTAGTATACGTCAGGGGATGGGGTTAGATACGCAGTATTTT. The encoded protein is CASSIRQGMGLDTQYF.

The chain has TRBV6-5 and TRBJ2-2; TRBD1 matches at 9 bases. Germline V gene lookup returns CDR1 MNHEY and CDR2 SVGAGI. The CDR3 is made up of 14 amino acids. The V segment lost 5 bases and the J segment 3 bases; nucleotides outside the gene matches: 1. The chain's CDR3 is CASSGTGYTGELFF. The CDR3 coding sequence is TGTGCCAGCAGTGGGACAGGGTACACCGGGGAGCTGTTTTTT.

V usage is TRBV7-6 and J usage is TRBJ2-5; TRBD1 is a possible D gene (6 bases). V lost 1 base, J lost 5 bases, and 8 bases lay in between. The CDR3 is 13 residues long. Germline V CDR1 and CDR2: SGHVS, FNYEAQ. The CDR3 nucleotides are TGTGCCAGCAGCTTAGGGACAGCGGAGACCCAGTACTTC. Translating it yields CASSLGTAETQYF.

The V and J genes are TRBV19 and TRBJ1-1, with D unclear. CDR1 and CDR2 (germline): LNHDA, SQIVND (reference sequence). Trimming removed 2 bases from V and 6 bases from J, with 13 bases in between. This CDR3 spans 14 amino acids. CDR3 in amino acids: CASSISADTAEAFF. The CDR3 DNA reads TGTGCCAGTAGTATATCCGCGGATACCGCTGAAGCTTTCTTT.

The chain recombines TRBV9 with TRBJ2-1; maybe TRBD1 (6 bases). CDR3 length: 15 residues. Trimming shortened V by 3 bases and J by 3 bases, and 13 bases separated the two germline ends. The germline CDR1 and CDR2 sequences are SGDLS and YYNGEE. CDR3 bases: TGTGCCAGCAGCGCCGGGACACGACGCTACAATGAGCAGTTCTTC. It translates to CASSAGTRRYNEQFF.

This rearrangement joins TRBV19 to TRBJ1-2; 9 bases are a match to TRBD1. Germline CDR1 reads LNHDA; CDR2 reads SQIVND (reference sequence). The CDR3 contains 14 residues. V lost 5 bases to trimming and J lost 6 bases; unmatched junction nucleotides: 7. The CDR3, as DNA: TGTGCCAGTAGTCCACAAGGACAGGGGAATGGCTACACCTTC. Protein sequence: CASSPQGQGNGYTF.

The DNA of the CDR3 is TGCGCCAGCAGAGGTGAGGGACTAGCACCCTACGAGCAGTACTTC. Protein: CASRGEGLAPYEQYF. The V call is TRBV10-2, the J call TRBJ2-7; 9 bases agree with TRBD2. Germline CDR1 WSHSY, CDR2 SAAADI. This CDR3 has 15 residues. The V and J ends lost 6 bases and 2 bases, in that order; junction bases with no gene match: 8.

The chain has TRBV5-1 and TRBJ2-2, with D tentatively TRBD2 (5 bases). This CDR3 contains 16 residues. Per germline, CDR1 SGHRS and CDR2 YFSETQ. Deletions cut 1 base from V and 1 base from J, with 11 bases between. CDR3 nucleotides: TGCGCCAGCAGCTTGTTCCAGCGGATGAACACCGGGGAGCTGTTTTTT. Its translation is CASSLFQRMNTGELFF.

This sequence joins TRBV28 and TRBJ2-5, with no clear D. Germline V gene sequence: CDR1 MDHEN, CDR2 SYDVKM. This CDR3 contains 13 residues. Trimming stripped 2 bases from V and 1 base from J, with 5 bases between. The CDR3 DNA reads TGTGCCAGCAGTTTAGGCAGCCAAGAGACCCAGTACTTC. Amino acid sequence: CASSLGSQETQYF.

The chain employs TRBV5-1 and TRBJ2-1, with TRBD1 matching over 9 bases. The CDR3 is 15 amino acids. V trimming: 4 bases; J trimming: 3 bases; junction bases outside the gene matches: 5. Germline values: CDR1 SGHRS, CDR2 YFSETQ. CDR3 loop: CASSPGQGDYNEQFF. CDR3 DNA: TGCGCCAGCAGCCCGGGACAGGGAGACTACAATGAGCAGTTCTTC. The whole variable domain, filled in from reference TRBV5-1 and TRBJ2-1, reads KAGVTQTPRYLIKTRGQQVTLSCSPISGHRSVSWYQQTPGQGLQFLFEYFSETQRNKGNFPGRFSGRQFSNSRSEMNVSTLELGDSALYLCASSPGQGDYNEQFFGPGTRLTVL.

This clone showed up just once. The chain carries TRBV28 and TRBJ1-5, with TRBD1 identical over 7 bases. The CDR3 loop spans 13 amino acids. Germline V gene data show CDR1 as MDHEN and CDR2 as SYDVKM. V gave up 8 bases and J gave up 3 bases; unmatched junction bases: 4. DNA for the CDR3: TGTGCCAGCGTGGACAGGCTCAATCAGCCCCAGCATTTT. It codes for CASVDRLNQPQHF.

This clone appeared once. This sequence joins TRBV28 and TRBJ2-7, with D possibly TRBD2 on 7 matching bases. The CDR3 is 13 residues long. CDR1 MDHEN and CDR2 SYDVKM come from the germline V gene. V lost 5 bases and J 12 bases, leaving 20 bases between the germline ends. The CDR3 nucleotides read TGTGCCAGCAGTAGAGGGGGAGGGGGGGGCCGGTACTTC. It translates to CASSRGGGGGRYF.

J is TRBJ2-7 and V is TRBV18; TRBD2 matches 8 bases. CDR1 and CDR2 from the germline V gene are KGHSH and LQKENI. Losses at the gene ends were 5 bases for V and 2 bases for J; bases not matched to a gene: 5. CDR3 size: 14 residues. The CDR3 region is CASSAGGSTYEQYF. DNA of the CDR3: TGTGCCAGCTCAGCGGGGGGCAGTACCTACGAGCAGTACTTC.

The chain couples TRBV11-2 to TRBJ1-2, with 7 nucleotides matching TRBD1. This CDR3 comprises 14 residues. Germline lookup yields CDR1 SGHAT and CDR2 FQNNGV. V lost 5 bases to trimming and J lost 2 bases; unmatched junction nucleotides: 5. As DNA, the CDR3 is TGTGCCAGCAGCCCGACAGGGACCAACTATGGCTACACCTTC. Its translation is CASSPTGTNYGYTF.

The chain carries TRBV27 and TRBJ1-3; D gene uncertain. Trimming took off 0 bases at V and 0 bases at J, with 6 bases between the two ends. The CDR3 loop spans 15 amino acids. Germline assignment: CDR1 MNHEY and CDR2 SMNVEV (reference sequence). The CDR3 reads CASSLSGSSGNTIYF. The CDR3 DNA is TGTGCCAGCAGTTTATCGGGCAGCTCTGGAAACACCATATATTTT.

The chain uses TRBV28 and TRBJ1-5, with unresolved D. This CDR3 has 14 amino acids. Trimming stripped 7 bases from V and 2 bases from J, with 12 bases between. CDR1 is MDHEN and CDR2 is SYDVKM in the germline V gene. In nucleotides, the CDR3 is TGTGCCAGCATACGGAGCCGGGGCAATCAGCCCCAGCATTTT. The encoded protein is CASIRSRGNQPQHF.

The V gene is TRBV7-3, the J gene TRBJ1-1; 7 nucleotides align to TRBD1. The V segment lost 4 bases and the J segment 3 bases; nucleotides outside the gene matches: 5. Germline-derived CDR1 and CDR2 are SGHTA and FQGTGA. CDR3 size: 14 residues. The CDR3 DNA reads TGTGCCAGCAGCTCTGAGGGGGCTGACACTGAAGCTTTCTTT. This codes for CASSSEGADTEAFF.

The gene calls are TRBV18 and TRBJ1-5; D ambiguous. V gave up 5 bases and J gave up 4 bases, with 12 bases separating them. Looked up from germline, CDR1 is KGHSH and CDR2 is LQKENI. The CDR3 is 14 residues long. As DNA, the CDR3 is TGTGCCAGCTCAGATTACAGAGGGAATCAGCCCCAGCATTTT. Its translation is CASSDYRGNQPQHF. Full variable domain (missing parts from reference TRBV18 and TRBJ1-5): NAGVMQNPRHLVRRRGQEARLRCSPMKGHSHVYWYRQLPEEGLKFMVYLQKENIIDESGMPKERFSAEFPKEGPSILRIQQVVRGDSAAYFCASSDYRGNQPQHFGDGTRLSIL.

The rearrangement links TRBV5-1 to TRBJ1-6; the D gene is possibly TRBD1 (5 bases). The CDR3 loop spans 14 amino acids. Trimming took off 0 bases at V and 10 bases at J, with 11 bases between the two ends. CDR1 and CDR2 (germline): SGHRS, YFSETQ. The CDR3 DNA sequence: TGCGCCAGCAGCTTGGGACAGCGGGAATCACCCCTCCACTTT. Its translation: CASSLGQRESPLHF.

J is TRBJ2-5 and V is TRBV18, with D maybe TRBD1 (5 bases). Germline loops: CDR1 KGHSH, CDR2 LQKENI. Between the trimmed V and J ends, which lost 3 bases and 5 bases, there was a span of 13 bases. This CDR3 has 14 residues. CDR3 sequence reads: CASSPARALETQYF. CDR3 sequence (DNA): TGTGCCAGCTCACCGGCCAGGGCACTGGAGACCCAGTACTTC.

This chain links TRBV4-2 with TRBJ2-7; 9 nucleotides align to TRBD1. The junction had 7 bases not matched to a gene; V was cut back by 4 bases and J by 0 bases. This CDR3 is 16 amino acids long. Germline lookup yields CDR1 LGHNA and CDR2 YNFKEQ. CDR3 in amino acids: CASSPLLGQGSYEQYF. The CDR3 region has the DNA TGTGCCAGCAGCCCGCTCCTGGGACAGGGCTCCTACGAGCAGTACTTC.

The sample holds a few counts of this clone. V and J are TRBV5-1 and TRBJ2-2; 7 nucleotides line up with TRBD2. The CDR3 is made up of 18 amino acids. CDR1 and CDR2 (germline): SGHRS, YFSETQ. The trim removed 0 bases at V and 7 bases at J, leaving 15 bases unmatched. CDR3 protein: CASSLATGLGGSGGELFF. CDR3 coding DNA: TGCGCCAGCAGCTTGGCTACCGGACTAGGCGGTAGTGGCGGGGAGCTGTTTTTT.

The chain joins TRBV2 to TRBJ1-2, with 7 nucleotides matching TRBD1. After removal of 0 bases from V and 4 bases from J, the junction contained 5 bases not matched to a gene. The CDR3 contains 15 residues. In germline, CDR1 is SNHLY, CDR2 FYNNEI. For the CDR3, the DNA is TGTGCCAGCAGTGAAGCTACAGGGGCTTTCTATGGCTACACCTTC. It encodes CASSEATGAFYGYTF.

Only a few counts were recorded for this clone. The chain recombines TRBV5-1 with TRBJ2-1; 12 nucleotides align to TRBD2. CDR3 length: 16 residues. The V and J ends lost 2 bases and 9 bases, in that order; junction bases with no gene match: 9. CDR1 and CDR2 from the germline V gene are SGHRS and YFSETQ. The CDR3, as DNA: TGCGCCAGCAGCTTAGGTCCTAGCGGGGGGGCTGTTGAGCAGTTCTTC. It specifies CASSLGPSGGAVEQFF.

The chain employs TRBV28 and TRBJ1-2; 7 bases align to TRBD1. Unmatched junction bases numbered 6, after V lost 6 bases and J lost 11 bases. Germline CDR1 MDHEN, CDR2 SYDVKM. The CDR3 is 11 amino acids. The CDR3 region is CASRTGTEYTF. The CDR3 bases are TGTGCCAGCAGAACCGGGACAGAATACACCTTC.

This sequence joins TRBV10-3 and TRBJ2-5; 10 nucleotides align to TRBD1. Per germline, CDR1 ENHRY and CDR2 SYGVKD. The length of the CDR3 is 14 residues. The junction had 6 bases not matched to a gene; V was cut back by 8 bases and J by 3 bases. The CDR3 loop reads CAIQSGQGEETQYF. CDR3 nucleotides: TGTGCCATCCAATCCGGACAGGGGGAAGAGACCCAGTACTTC.

V gene TRBV7-6 combines with J gene TRBJ1-3; D may be TRBD1 (6 bases). The V gene lost 1 base and the J gene lost 4 bases, with 11 bases spanning the gap. CDR3 length: 15 residues. CDR1 is SGHVS, CDR2 FNYEAQ, per germline. CDR3 DNA: TGTGCCAGCAGCTTAGGTCATGGGACAGGAAACACCATATATTTT. Protein product: CASSLGHGTGNTIYF.